Included here is one TCR beta chain sequence, with context. Germline lookup yields CDR1 MRHNA and CDR2 SNTAGT. This CDR3 has 15 amino acids. Unmatched junction bases numbered 4, after V lost 5 bases and J lost 1 base. This sample was included in a study of blood T cells in healthy people across ages. There were at least 6 micrograms of total RNA extracted from every sample. Then a second PCR, running about 6 to 11 cycles, was carried out with a sample-barcoded 5' primer and a J-beta primer mix. The study obtained at least 2.5 million CDR3-containing paired-end reads from every sample. TCRdb used MiXCR to reprocess the 5' RACE reads, holding one entry per CDR3 protein. The table includes approximately 1.5 million distinct CDR3 sequences, about 32% detected once.

The genes are TRBV6-4 and TRBJ2-3; TRBD2 aligns across 9 bases. The TCR sequence derives from a woman in her 30s in good health. The sequencing sample was made of blood. The DNA for the CDR3 is TGTGCCAGCAGTCAGCGGGGGGCTGGCACAGATACGCAGTATTTT. Its protein is CASSQRGAGTDTQYF.